This T cell receptor (beta chain) is from a study of cytomegalovirus exposure and HLA in healthy donors. The study's findings and limits: Per published accounts, TCR beta sequences correctly predicted the HLA-A and HLA-B alleles of most subjects. Researchers reported in a later analysis that a missense DCLRE1C variant was tied to TCR beta V- and J-gene trimming.

This CDR3 spans 14 amino acids. Per the germline V gene, CDR1 is SGHDT and CDR2 is YYEEEE. Trimming removed 1 base from V and 7 bases from J, with 12 bases in between. Donors in the study were healthy people who gave bone marrow. Although they were nominally healthy when sampled, donors likely had unrecorded immune exposures. On this clone: The antigen is not known.

13 Jbeta primers and 60 Vbeta primers were used for the PCR. Profiled with immunoSEQ multiplex PCR; TCRdb holds only in-frame clones, not every one. The sample has roughly 53,000 clones. The rearrangement links TRBV5-6 to TRBJ1-5; possible D gene TRBD1, 6 bases. Input material: PBMCs. The clonotype originates from a female donor in good health and CMV-seronegative. The CDR3 loop is CASSLRGAGQPQHF. The CDR3 DNA reads as TGTGCCAGCAGCTTGCGGGGGGCTGGGCAGCCCCAGCATTTT.